These 7 T cell receptor beta chains were all obtained from the same sample, sequenced in a study of patients and donors after allogeneic stem cell transplantation. TCRdb reanalysed the RT-PCR reads using MiXCR and keeps one entry per CDR3 protein. This sample has 200,000 to 250,000 distinct CDR3 sequences, with approximately 14% found just once. Sequencing was performed on blood, either unsorted or a sorted T cell fraction (not recorded which). Receptor source: a human donor who was either an allogeneic HSCT recipient or a stem cell or donor lymphocyte infusion donor (not recorded which). It is not recorded whose cells these are; they may come from a transplant donor.

In its sample, this clonotype was seen a few times. This chain joins TRBV27 and TRBJ2-7, with D perhaps TRBD1 (6 bases). The CDR3 has 14 residues. With 3 bases removed from V and 2 bases from J, the gap between germline ends came to 11 bases. Germline V gene lookup returns CDR1 MNHEY and CDR2 SMNVEV (reference sequence). CDR3 loop: CASSFAGDAYEQYF. CDR3 coding DNA: TGTGCCAGCAGTTTTGCAGGGGATGCCTACGAGCAGTACTTC.

This clonotype was observed a handful of times. The chain has TRBV12-3 or TRBV12-4 and TRBJ1-1, with D hard to call. Trimming shortened V by 0 bases and J by 8 bases, and 10 bases separated the two germline ends. This CDR3 has 13 residues. The CDR3 protein is CASSLATSAEAFF. CDR3 nucleotides: TGTGCCAGCAGTTTAGCGACTTCGGCCGAAGCTTTCTTT.

This chain uses TRBV6-1 with TRBJ2-2; D gene ambiguous. The CDR3 consists of 15 residues. Trimming shortened V by 8 bases and J by 0 bases, and 13 bases separated the two germline ends. Germline CDR1 is MNHNS and CDR2 is SASEGT. For the CDR3, the DNA is TGTGCCAGCTCACGCGGCGGCGCGAACACCGGGGAGCTGTTTTTT. Translation gives CASSRGGANTGELFF.

This clonotype was picked up a small number of times. The J gene is TRBJ2-1, the V gene TRBV19, with 9 nucleotides matching TRBD2. The V and J ends lost 7 bases and 5 bases, in that order; junction bases with no gene match: 6. The CDR3 has 14 amino acids. Per the germline V gene, CDR1 is LNHDA and CDR2 is SQIVND (reference sequence). Written as DNA, the CDR3 is TGTGCCAGTATGCCGGGACTAGCTAACAATGAGCAGTTCTTC. Encoded protein: CASMPGLANNEQFF.

This chain uses TRBV6-1 with TRBJ1-2, with TRBD1 identical over 10 bases. Germline loops: CDR1 MNHNS, CDR2 SASEGT. The CDR3 length is 16 residues. Trimming cost V 6 bases and J 7 bases; bases outside gene matches: 14. The chain's CDR3 is CASSQSGQGRTIGYTF. The DNA for the CDR3 is TGTGCCAGCAGCCAATCGGGACAGGGGCGAACCATTGGCTACACCTTC.

This chain uses TRBV2 with TRBJ2-3; the match to TRBD2 covers 14 bases. Germline CDR1 reads SNHLY; CDR2 reads FYNNEI. V lost 4 bases, J lost 0 bases, and 18 bases stayed unmatched. This CDR3 contains 22 residues. DNA for the CDR3: TGTGCCAGCAGTGTAACTTACCGGACTAGCGGGAGGATAGCAAGGAGCACAGATACGCAGTATTTT. Translating it yields CASSVTYRTSGRIARSTDTQYF.

The rearrangement links TRBV9 to TRBJ2-5, with D maybe TRBD2 (6 bases). The CDR3 length is 16 residues. Germline V gene sequence: CDR1 SGDLS, CDR2 YYNGEE. Between the trimmed V and J ends, which lost 0 bases and 10 bases, there was a span of 22 bases. The CDR3 coding sequence is TGTGCCAGCAGCGTAGCTCCGTCGGGCCCGAAGCGGGTCCAGTACTTC. It is translated as CASSVAPSGPKRVQYF.